This TCR beta chain was recorded in a study of blood T cell repertoires in COVID-19. Study in general: T cells, B-cell-depleted T cells, or PBMCs provided the cDNA or gDNA that served as material.

This CDR3 is built from 15 residues. Germline V CDR1 and CDR2: LNHDA, SQIVND (reference sequence). J lost 6 bases, V lost 9 bases, and 14 bases had no gene match. As originally analysed: Nucleated cell counts were estimated from reference gene primer amplification. The protocol was immunoSEQ multiplex PCR, while the TCRdb copy is restricted to in-frame clones and leaves out a portion. Clone size and V and J calls were adopted from that table, with D and trimming inferred from the DNA. The sample shows under 90,000 clones, 83% of them seen only once. The TCR comes from an elderly man with acute or convalescent COVID-19. Sequencing used peripheral blood. V gene TRBV19 combines with J gene TRBJ1-5; 7 nucleotides match TRBD1. CDR3 region: CASQPLTGVVQPQHF. CDR3 sequence (DNA): TGTGCCAGCCAACCCCTCACAGGGGTGGTTCAGCCCCAGCATTTT.